This record concerns one TCR beta chain sequence. The CDR3 has 16 residues. Germline values: CDR1 WNHNN, CDR2 SYGVQD (reference sequence). Unmatched junction bases numbered 5, after V lost 0 bases and J lost 9 bases. This sample is part of a study of blood T cell repertoires in COVID-19. Background on the study: Sample material is recorded as cDNA or gDNA derived from T cells, B-cell-depleted T cells, or PBMCs.

Original analysis: Estimation of nucleated cell counts relied on the amplification of reference gene primers. Sequenced by immunoSEQ multiplex PCR; TCRdb stores in-frame clones only, minus some. That table gives V, J and clone size, and the DNA gave D and trimming. Of about 120,000 clones in the sample, about four fifths were seen once. Sequencing was done on a sample of peripheral blood. This rearrangement joins TRBV10-1 to TRBJ2-1; 13 bases agree with TRBD2. The sequence derives from a woman aged 40 to 55 with acute or convalescent COVID-19. CDR3 nucleotides: TGCGCCAGCAGTGAGTCTGGGACTAGCGGGGTTCTTGAGCAGTTCTTC. This gives the protein CASSESGTSGVLEQFF.